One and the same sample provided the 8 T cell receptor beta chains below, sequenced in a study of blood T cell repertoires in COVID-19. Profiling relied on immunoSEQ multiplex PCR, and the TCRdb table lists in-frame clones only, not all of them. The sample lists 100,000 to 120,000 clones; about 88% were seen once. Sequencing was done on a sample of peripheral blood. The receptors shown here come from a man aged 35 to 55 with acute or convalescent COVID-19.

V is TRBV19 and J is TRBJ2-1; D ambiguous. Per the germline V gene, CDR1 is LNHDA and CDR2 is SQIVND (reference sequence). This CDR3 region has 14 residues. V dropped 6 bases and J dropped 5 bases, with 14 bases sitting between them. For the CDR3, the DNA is TGTGCCAGTAGGAAGCAAGGTGGAGACAATGAGCAGTTCTTC. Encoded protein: CASRKQGGDNEQFF.

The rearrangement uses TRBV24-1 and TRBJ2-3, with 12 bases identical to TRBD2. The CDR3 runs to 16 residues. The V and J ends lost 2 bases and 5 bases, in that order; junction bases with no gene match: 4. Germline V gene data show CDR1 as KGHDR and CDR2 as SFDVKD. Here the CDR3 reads CATSDSLAGGGDTQYF. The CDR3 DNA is TGTGCCACCAGTGATTCCCTAGCGGGGGGGGGAGATACGCAGTATTTT.

The CDR3, as DNA: TGTGCCAGCAGCCAAGATAGGTTTATGGGCGGGGGGGTCCTCGGAACTAGCACAGATACGCAGTATTTT. Amino acids: CASSQDRFMGGGVLGTSTDTQYF. This rearrangement joins TRBV4-2 to TRBJ2-3; TRBD2 matches 9 bases. This CDR3 spans 23 amino acids. V lost 0 bases and J lost 0; bases outside the gene matches: 22. Germline V CDR1 and CDR2: LGHNA, YNFKEQ.

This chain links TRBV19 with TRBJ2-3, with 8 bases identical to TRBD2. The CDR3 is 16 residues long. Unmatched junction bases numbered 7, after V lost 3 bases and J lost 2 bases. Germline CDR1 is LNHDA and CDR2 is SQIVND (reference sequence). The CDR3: CASSMFGGALTDTQYF. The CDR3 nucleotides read TGTGCCAGTAGTATGTTCGGGGGGGCCCTCACAGATACGCAGTATTTT.

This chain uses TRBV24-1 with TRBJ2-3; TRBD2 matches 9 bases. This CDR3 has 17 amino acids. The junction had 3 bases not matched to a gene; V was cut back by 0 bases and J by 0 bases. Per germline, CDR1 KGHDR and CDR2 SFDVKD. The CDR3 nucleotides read TGTGCCACCAGTGATTTGGAGCGGGGGGCTAGCACAGATACGCAGTATTTT. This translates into CATSDLERGASTDTQYF.

The CDR3 protein is CASSEEGTAYGYTF. The DNA of the CDR3 is TGTGCCAGCAGTGAAGAAGGGACAGCCTATGGCTACACCTTC. The chain links TRBV6-1 to TRBJ1-2; 7 bases are shared with TRBD1. The V segment lost 1 base and the J segment 4 bases; nucleotides outside the gene matches: 3. The germline V gene has CDR1 MNHNS and CDR2 SASEGT. The CDR3 spans 14 residues.

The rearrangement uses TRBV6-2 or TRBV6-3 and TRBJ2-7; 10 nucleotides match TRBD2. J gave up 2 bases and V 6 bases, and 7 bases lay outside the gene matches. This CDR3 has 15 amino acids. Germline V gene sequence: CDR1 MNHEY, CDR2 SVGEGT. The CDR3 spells CASSQGLAAPYEQYF. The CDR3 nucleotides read TGTGCCAGCAGCCAAGGACTAGCGGCACCCTACGAGCAGTACTTC.

The CDR3, as DNA: TGTGCCAGCAGTGAGAGGCGCACCTACGAGCAGTACTTC. This sequence encodes CASSERRTYEQYF. The V and J genes are TRBV2 and TRBJ2-7; D not resolved. This CDR3 is built from 13 residues. Germline V gives CDR1 SNHLY, CDR2 FYNNEI. Trimming stripped 3 bases from V and 2 bases from J, with 8 bases between.